These 24 T cell receptor beta chains originate from one sample sequenced in a study of blood T cells in healthy people across ages. PCR was performed a second time for 7 to 11 cycles using a sample-barcoded 5' primer and a J-beta primer mix. TCRdb redid the calling of the 5' RACE reads with MiXCR, one entry per CDR3 protein. The profile covers 600,000 to 650,000 distinct CDR3 sequences, with roughly 53% appearing a single time and around 37% taken by the ten largest. The material sequenced was blood. These receptor sequences come from a man in his 60s in good health.

This clonotype has ten or more counts. The rearrangement links TRBV7-8 to TRBJ2-3, with 13 bases matching TRBD2. Unmatched junction bases numbered 3, after V lost 3 bases and J lost 6 bases. CDR3 length: 15 amino acids. The germline V gene encodes CDR1 SGHVS and CDR2 FQNEAQ. DNA of the CDR3: TGTGCCAGCAGCTTCACTAGCGGGGGGGCGGATACGCAGTATTTT. Protein: CASSFTSGGADTQYF.

The V and J genes are TRBV9 and TRBJ2-2, with D perhaps given as TRBD1 or TRBD2 (5 bases each). V lost 2 bases and J lost 9, with 8 bases in between. In germline, CDR1 is SGDLS, CDR2 YYNGEE. The CDR3 sequence is 12 residues long. The CDR3: CASSVPGRELFF. The CDR3 nucleotides are TGTGCCAGCAGCGTCCCGGGGCGGGAGCTGTTTTTT.

This clonotype was seen only a few times. At one boundary the junction diverges from the germline segment, which might be a read error. V is TRBV7-2 and J is TRBJ2-5; D is perhaps TRBD1 (5 bases). Germline V gene data show CDR1 as SGHTA and CDR2 as FQGNSA. This CDR3 comprises 15 residues. CDR3 coding DNA: TGTGCCAGCAGCGCCAGGACGGACATAAGGCGGACCCAGTATTTC. Translated, it gives CASSARTDIRRTQYF. Complete variable domain (other parts from reference TRBV7-2 and TRBJ2-5): GAGVSQSPSNKVTEKGKDVELRCDPISGHTALYWYRQSLGQGLEFLIYFQGNSAPDKSGLPSDRFSAERTGGSVSTLTIQRTQQEDSAVYLCASSARTDIRRTQYFGPGTRLLVL.

The table lists this clonotype with a few counts. The chain combines TRBV12-3 or TRBV12-4 with TRBJ2-5; 11 bases are shared with TRBD2. This CDR3 has 14 residues. After removal of 9 bases from V and 4 bases from J, the junction contained 7 bases not matched to a gene. Here the CDR3 reads CASSLLAGVETQYF. CDR3 nucleotide sequence: TGTGCCAGTAGTCTACTAGCGGGGGTAGAGACCCAGTACTTC.

J is TRBJ2-5 and V is TRBV4-2; 7 bases fit TRBD2. V was clipped by 7 bases and J by 11 bases; unmatched bases: 22. The CDR3 runs 16 residues. Germline CDR1 is LGHNA and CDR2 is YNFKEQ. The CDR3 DNA sequence: TGTGCCAGCACCACCCAGCGGAGCGGGACCGACAATGAGCAGTACTTC. Translated, it gives CASTTQRSGTDNEQYF.

The gene calls are TRBV5-1 and TRBJ1-2; TRBD1 matches at 9 bases. Germline V CDR1 and CDR2: SGHRS, YFSETQ. CDR3 size: 14 residues. The junction had 5 bases not matched to a gene; V was cut back by 5 bases and J by 3 bases. This CDR3 is CASRLGQGYYGYTF. CDR3 in DNA: TGCGCCAGCAGGCTCGGACAGGGGTACTATGGCTACACCTTC. Supplemented by reference TRBV5-1 and TRBJ1-2, the full variable domain reads KAGVTQTPRYLIKTRGQQVTLSCSPISGHRSVSWYQQTPGQGLQFLFEYFSETQRNKGNFPGRFSGRQFSNSRSEMNVSTLELGDSALYLCASRLGQGYYGYTFGSGTRLTVV.

This clonotype was detected ten times or more. The rearrangement links TRBV6-2 or TRBV6-3 to TRBJ2-5; 7 bases are shared with TRBD2. Germline V gives CDR1 MNHEY, CDR2 SVGEGT. The V segment lost 8 bases and the J segment 1 base; nucleotides outside the gene matches: 4. CDR3 length: 13 amino acids. This chain's CDR3 is CASQGLTQETQYF. Written as DNA, the CDR3 is TGTGCCAGCCAGGGACTAACCCAAGAGACCCAGTACTTC.

The chain couples TRBV7-8 to TRBJ2-3; 7 positions match TRBD2. This CDR3 spans 16 amino acids. Trimming cost V 2 bases and J 6 bases; bases outside gene matches: 11. Germline-derived CDR1 and CDR2 are SGHVS and FQNEAQ. CDR3: CASSLRPAGSSDTQYF. DNA of the CDR3: TGTGCCAGCAGCTTACGTCCAGCGGGGTCCTCCGATACGCAGTATTTT.

This clonotype was seen a few times. V and J are TRBV3-1 and TRBJ2-5, with 9 bases aligning to TRBD2. Germline V lookup: CDR1 LGHDT, CDR2 YNNKEL (reference sequence). Germline trimming cut 1 base from V and 8 bases from J; bases unmatched to any gene: 5. The length of the CDR3 is 14 residues. Here the CDR3 reads CASSQGRSGGTQYF. The CDR3, as DNA: TGTGCCAGCAGCCAAGGTCGTAGCGGGGGAACCCAGTACTTC.

This clonotype was seen a few times. CDR3 residues: CASSVLAVRYNEQFF. The CDR3 region has the DNA TGTGCCAGCAGCGTCCTAGCGGTGCGTTACAATGAGCAGTTCTTC. The chain combines TRBV11-2 with TRBJ2-1; 7 bases align to TRBD2. The CDR3 totals 15 residues. The junction had 8 bases not matched to a gene; V was cut back by 5 bases and J by 4 bases. CDR1 and CDR2 from the germline V gene are SGHAT and FQNNGV.

The chain employs TRBV18 and TRBJ2-7, with D uncertain. The germline gives CDR1 KGHSH, CDR2 LQKENI. V was shortened by 3 bases and J by 3 bases, with 9 bases between the two germline ends. The CDR3 contains 13 residues. The CDR3 sequence is CASSPDGYYEQYF. Written as DNA, the CDR3 is TGTGCCAGCTCACCCGACGGGTACTACGAGCAGTACTTC.

This clonotype has a handful of counts. V usage is TRBV2 and J usage is TRBJ2-1; D call uncertain. The CDR3 extends over 14 amino acids. Trimming left V 9 bases short and J 7 bases short, with 19 bases between. Germline values: CDR1 SNHLY, CDR2 FYNNEI. In DNA, the CDR3 is TGTGCCAGGAGCCGGTACCGGGTATCGAATGAGCAGTTCTTC. This translates into CARSRYRVSNEQFF.

The chain has TRBV3-1 and TRBJ2-7; D possibly corresponds to TRBD2 (7 bases). The CDR3 has 13 residues. The V and J ends lost 3 bases and 6 bases respectively, with 12 bases between them. Germline V gene sequence: CDR1 LGHDT, CDR2 YNNKEL (reference sequence). CDR3 DNA sequence: TGTGCCAGCAGCCAGACGGGGGGCGGCGAGCAGTACTTC. This gives the protein CASSQTGGGEQYF.

This clonotype showed up just a few times. This sequence joins TRBV15 and TRBJ2-5, with D possibly matching TRBD1 (6 bases). The CDR3 sequence is 14 residues long. Trimming removed 1 base at V and 5 bases at J, with 11 bases between. CDR1 and CDR2 (germline): LNHNV, YYDKDF (reference sequence). The CDR3 loop reads CATSRVYRAETQYF. The CDR3 coding sequence is TGTGCCACCAGCAGAGTATACAGGGCGGAGACCCAGTACTTC.

The rearrangement uses TRBV20-1 and TRBJ1-1; maybe TRBD1 (5 bases). Germline loops: CDR1 DFQATT, CDR2 SNEGSKA (reference sequence). The CDR3 runs to 15 residues. V lost 0 bases, J lost 0 bases, and 11 bases lay in between. The CDR3 sequence: CSARDPRGMNTEAFF. CDR3 nucleotide sequence: TGCAGTGCTAGAGATCCGAGGGGAATGAACACTGAAGCTTTCTTT.

The V gene is TRBV6-1, the J gene TRBJ2-2; D is possibly TRBD1 (6 bases). Trimming shortened V by 4 bases and J by 3 bases, and 12 bases separated the two germline ends. Looked up from germline, CDR1 is MNHNS and CDR2 is SASEGT. The CDR3 has 15 amino acids. CDR3 sequence: CASSVTGWDTGELFF. The CDR3 DNA reads TGTGCCAGCAGTGTAACAGGGTGGGACACCGGGGAGCTGTTTTTT.

The rearrangement links TRBV4-2 to TRBJ2-5; 7 bases align to TRBD2. In germline, CDR1 is LGHNA, CDR2 YNFKEQ. V gave up 4 bases and J gave up 5 bases; unmatched junction bases: 16. The CDR3 contains 17 residues. The CDR3 bases are TGTGCCAGCAGCCCTAGGGGATCTAGCGGAGGGGTGGAGACCCAGTACTTC. This encodes CASSPRGSSGGVETQYF.

About this clonotype itself: Germline and junction disagree at one end, which may indicate a read error. This chain links TRBV2 with TRBJ2-7; D is unresolved. The CDR3 loop spans 13 amino acids. Germline lookup yields CDR1 SNHLY and CDR2 FYNNEI. CDR3 DNA sequence: TGTGCCAGCAGCGAAGGACGGTTTGGAGAGCAGTACTTC. It translates to CASSEGRFGEQYF.

The rearrangement joins TRBV7-6 to TRBJ1-6, with 8 bases identical to TRBD1. This CDR3 has 14 amino acids. V gave up 0 bases and J gave up 10 bases; unmatched junction bases: 2. Germline-derived CDR1 and CDR2 are SGHVS and FNYEAQ. The CDR3 coding sequence is TGTGCCAGCAGCTTAGCGGACAGGGACTCACCCCTCCACTTT. It is translated as CASSLADRDSPLHF.

The gene calls are TRBV20-1 and TRBJ2-6, with a possible D match to TRBD2 (5 bases). Germline V gene sequence: CDR1 DFQATT, CDR2 SNEGSKA (reference sequence). The V and J ends lost 5 bases and 3 bases respectively, with 11 bases between them. This CDR3 contains 14 residues. The CDR3 loop reads CSAPLAGGANVLTF. The CDR3 DNA follows: TGCAGTGCTCCCCTAGCAGGTGGGGCCAACGTCCTGACTTTC.

This clonotype was observed a handful of times. V is TRBV29-1 and J is TRBJ2-3; D gene ambiguous. CDR1 and CDR2 from the germline V gene are SQVTM and ANQGSEA. The ends were cut back, 1 base at V and 4 bases at J, with 12 bases in the middle. The CDR3 totals 14 residues. The CDR3, as DNA: TGCAGCGTTGAAGGTTTTGAGGTCGCAGATACGCAGTATTTT. Protein product: CSVEGFEVADTQYF.

The rearrangement joins TRBV12-3 or TRBV12-4 to TRBJ2-3; 8 bases fit TRBD2. This CDR3 spans 14 amino acids. V shed 5 bases, J shed 6 bases, and the junction held 7 bases outside the gene matches. The DNA for the CDR3 is TGTGCCAGCAGTGACGCGGGGGGTCGGGATACGCAGTATTTT. The encoded protein is CASSDAGGRDTQYF.

The rearrangement links TRBV7-2 to TRBJ2-1; D perhaps matches TRBD2 (6 bases). CDR1 and CDR2 (germline): SGHTA, FQGNSA. Trimming stripped 5 bases from V and 9 bases from J, with 23 bases between. CDR3 length equals 16 residues. CDR3 DNA: TGTGCCAGCAGCACAATGGCCGGGACTCTCAGTAGTGAGCAGTTCTTC. This encodes CASSTMAGTLSSEQFF.

Ten or more counts support this clonotype. This chain links TRBV5-1 with TRBJ2-5; 9 positions match TRBD2. The germline CDR1 and CDR2 sequences are SGHRS and YFSETQ. The CDR3 is 16 residues long. V dropped 0 bases and J dropped 1; count of bases not matched to a gene: 4. The CDR3 spells CASSLGPAGGQETQYF. In DNA form, the CDR3 reads TGCGCCAGCAGCTTGGGGCCAGCGGGGGGCCAAGAGACCCAGTACTTC. The entire variable domain, with the rest obtained from reference TRBV5-1 and TRBJ2-5, is as follows: KAGVTQTPRYLIKTRGQQVTLSCSPISGHRSVSWYQQTPGQGLQFLFEYFSETQRNKGNFPGRFSGRQFSNSRSEMNVSTLELGDSALYLCASSLGPAGGQETQYFGPGTRLLVL.